The sequence of this T cell receptor beta chain was determined in a study of patients and donors after allogeneic stem cell transplantation. TCRdb ran MiXCR on the RT-PCR reads and lists one entry per CDR3 protein. The table lists about 87,000 distinct CDR3 sequences, around 5% of them singletons. The table lists this clonotype with many counts. The clonotype originates from a human donor who was either an allogeneic HSCT recipient or a stem cell or donor lymphocyte infusion donor (not recorded which). It is not recorded whose cells these are; they may come from a transplant donor. Sequenced sample: blood, either unsorted or a sorted T cell fraction (not recorded which).

The CDR3 DNA reads as TGTGCCAGCTCTTCTGGGGAAAGGACTGAAGCTTTCTTT. Its translation: CASSSGERTEAFF. This sequence joins TRBV18 and TRBJ1-1; D not resolved. Between the trimmed V and J ends, which lost 6 bases and 5 bases, there was a span of 13 bases. This CDR3 is built from 13 residues. Germline loops: CDR1 KGHSH, CDR2 LQKENI.